The next 27 T cell receptor beta chains were all read from a single sample in a study of Graves' ophthalmopathy and Graves' hyperthyroidism. CDR3 regions of TCR beta were amplified from RNA transcripts. A first-round RT-PCR used HTBI primers, followed by a second-round multiplex PCR. TCRdb passed the multiplex PCR reads through MiXCR, listing each CDR3 protein once. The top ten hold approximately 7% of the sample, which has 600,000 to 650,000 distinct CDR3 sequences, about 20% seen once. The sequencing sample was made of peripheral blood. These receptors originate from a woman under 30 with stable Graves' hyperthyroidism. Some clones in this sample may be carry-over from other donors' samples.

Many counts were recorded for this clonotype. This chain uses TRBV2 with TRBJ2-2, with a weak D call TRBD1 (5 bases). Trimming pared 2 bases from V and 5 bases from J, leaving 12 bases between. Germline-derived CDR1 and CDR2 are SNHLY and FYNNEI. CDR3 length equals 15 residues. This CDR3 is CASSERSGKTGELFF. Here the CDR3 DNA reads TGTGCCAGCAGTGAACGGTCAGGGAAGACCGGGGAGCTGTTTTTT.

This clonotype has at least ten counts. This chain joins TRBV12-3 or TRBV12-4 and TRBJ1-2, with D possibly matching TRBD1 (6 bases). The length of the CDR3 is 12 residues. Trimming pared 3 bases from V and 8 bases from J, leaving 10 bases between. CDR3 in DNA: TGTGCCAGCAGTTTTAAGGGGGGCGGCTACACCTTC. Translating gives CASSFKGGGYTF.

This clonotype was counted many times. The chain joins TRBV20-1 to TRBJ2-7; D uncertain. The CDR3 extends over 15 amino acids. Germline V gene sequence: CDR1 DFQATT, CDR2 SNEGSKA (reference sequence). V lost 3 bases to trimming and J lost 1 base, with 16 bases between them. CDR3 sequence (DNA): TGCAGTGCTAGCGCAGACACTCACATTTCCTACGAGCAGTACTTC. Translation: CSASADTHISYEQYF.

The V and J genes are TRBV4-2 and TRBJ1-5, with D possibly matching TRBD1 (6 bases). V lost 4 bases and J lost 1, with 14 bases in between. CDR3 size: 16 residues. Germline V gives CDR1 LGHNA, CDR2 YNFKEQ. The CDR3 sequence is CASSLTGRASNQPQHF. The CDR3 DNA reads TGTGCCAGCAGCCTCACAGGGAGAGCCAGCAATCAGCCCCAGCATTTT.

V usage is TRBV28 and J usage is TRBJ1-5; tentative D call: TRBD1 (5 bases). Germline CDR1 reads MDHEN; CDR2 reads SYDVKM. This CDR3 comprises 14 residues. The V end lost 4 bases, the J end lost 6 bases, and 13 bases lay between the germline ends. CDR3 sequence (DNA): TGTGCCAGCAGTTCTGGGGGGATCTTTCAGCCCCAGCATTTT. Amino acid sequence: CASSSGGIFQPQHF.

Many counts were recorded for this clonotype. The genes are TRBV28 and TRBJ1-2; no reliable D call. The CDR3 runs to 14 residues. V was trimmed by 5 bases and J by 11 bases, leaving 21 bases between them. Germline assignment: CDR1 MDHEN and CDR2 SYDVKM. The CDR3 loop is CASSPDLGLWAYTF. The CDR3 DNA is TGTGCCAGCAGTCCCGACCTAGGGCTGTGGGCATACACCTTC.

This clonotype appeared many times. The CDR3 reads CASSQDGGEWRETQYF. DNA of the CDR3: TGCGCCAGCAGCCAAGACGGAGGGGAATGGCGAGAGACCCAGTACTTC. V and J are TRBV4-1 and TRBJ2-5; D possibly corresponds to TRBD2 (6 bases). Trimming took 0 bases from V and 4 from J, leaving 15 bases between them. The germline V gene encodes CDR1 MGHRA and CDR2 YSYEKL. CDR3 length: 16 residues.

There are many counts of this clonotype. The chain links TRBV20-1 to TRBJ2-7, with TRBD1 matching over 7 bases. J gave up 4 bases and V 5 bases, and 5 bases lay outside the gene matches. Germline V gene lookup returns CDR1 DFQATT and CDR2 SNEGSKA (reference sequence). This CDR3 contains 12 residues. The CDR3 bases are TGCAGTGCTCCGGGACAGAGGTACGAGCAGTACTTC. Its protein is CSAPGQRYEQYF.

On this clonotype: This may arise from a read error, as a much more abundant clone is one base away. This rearrangement joins TRBV12-3 or TRBV12-4 to TRBJ1-6; a weak D match, TRBD1 (5 bases). The CDR3 runs 14 residues. As DNA, the CDR3 is TGTGCCAGCAGTTTTGGGGGTGGAAATTCACACCTCCACTTT. It specifies CASSFGGGNSHLHF.

The gene calls are TRBV6-2 or TRBV6-3 and TRBJ2-7; 7 nucleotides match TRBD2. Per the germline V gene, CDR1 is MNHEY and CDR2 is SVGEGT. The CDR3 consists of 15 residues. V gave up 7 bases and J gave up 0 bases; unmatched junction bases: 9. Here the CDR3 DNA reads TGTGCCAGCACCGAACACGGCGGGAGCTCCTACGAGCAGTACTTC. Translated: CASTEHGGSSYEQYF.

Regarding this clonotype: A much larger clone lies a single base off, so this may be a read error. The CDR3 carries no conserved terminal phenylalanine or tryptophan, so it likely arises from a read error. The chain has TRBV14 and TRBJ2-2; TRBD1 matches at 8 bases. Germline values: CDR1 SGHDN, CDR2 FVKESK. The V gene end was trimmed by 4 bases and the J gene end by 5 bases; junction bases not matched to a gene: 9. The CDR3 totals 16 residues. The CDR3, as DNA: TGTGCCAGCAGCCGAAGGGGCAGGGGGCTTACCGGGGAGCTGTTTTTG. This gives the protein CASSRRGRGLTGELFL.

This clonotype was found many times. This sequence joins TRBV11-3 and TRBJ1-1, with no clear D. Looked up from germline, CDR1 is SGHNT and CDR2 is YENEEA. With 6 bases removed from V and 2 bases from J, the gap between germline ends came to 7 bases. The CDR3 loop spans 12 amino acids. Here the CDR3 reads CASRGGNTEAFF. CDR3 DNA sequence: TGTGCCAGCAGAGGAGGAAACACTGAAGCTTTCTTT.

Many counts were recorded for this clonotype. The V and J genes are TRBV6-1 and TRBJ1-1, with TRBD1 matching over 8 bases. Trimming at V came to 5 bases and at J to 1 base, leaving 3 bases not matched to a gene. The CDR3 sequence is 14 residues long. From germline, CDR1 is MNHNS and CDR2 SASEGT. In DNA form, the CDR3 reads TGTGCCAGCAGTCCTCAGGGGGCGAACACTGAAGCTTTCTTT. Amino acid sequence: CASSPQGANTEAFF.

This clonotype has ten or more counts. The chain recombines TRBV25-1 with TRBJ2-5; no definite D call. The CDR3 extends over 11 amino acids. Trimming pared 1 base from V and 7 bases from J, leaving 4 bases between. Germline CDR1 and CDR2: MGHDK and SYGVNS. As DNA, the CDR3 is TGTGCCAGCAGTGAATCAGTGACCCAGTACTTC. Amino acid sequence: CASSESVTQYF.

This clonotype was seen repeatedly, ten times or more. The V gene is TRBV28, the J gene TRBJ2-7, with a possible D match to TRBD1 (6 bases). Germline V lookup: CDR1 MDHEN, CDR2 SYDVKM. CDR3 length equals 16 residues. Trimming pared 7 bases from V and 2 bases from J, leaving 21 bases between. The CDR3 region is CASKGQYGRDTYEQYF. CDR3 in DNA: TGTGCCAGCAAAGGACAGTACGGCAGGGACACCTACGAGCAGTACTTC.

The rearrangement links TRBV6-1 to TRBJ1-2, with TRBD1 matching 10 bases. Per germline, CDR1 MNHNS and CDR2 SASEGT. The CDR3 length is 14 residues. Unmatched junction bases numbered 4, after V lost 6 bases and J lost 3 bases. CDR3 in amino acids: CASSRDRGDYGYTF. DNA of the CDR3: TGTGCCAGCAGCCGGGACAGGGGTGACTATGGCTACACCTTC.

The sample holds many counts of this clonotype. The gene calls are TRBV6-5 and TRBJ1-2; D not resolved. The germline V gene encodes CDR1 MNHEY and CDR2 SVGAGI. Trimming cost V 9 bases and J 4 bases, with 18 bases left between them. The CDR3 extends over 14 amino acids. CDR3 protein: CASPRQDPPYGYTF. DNA of the CDR3: TGTGCCAGTCCCCGTCAAGACCCGCCCTATGGCTACACCTTC.

This clonotype has a count of ten or more. The chain is built from TRBV6-5 and TRBJ1-2, with 10 nucleotides matching TRBD1. Germline V gene data show CDR1 as MNHEY and CDR2 as SVGAGI. V was clipped by 1 base and J by 2 bases; unmatched bases: 4. This CDR3 is 16 amino acids long. CDR3 nucleotides: TGTGCCAGCAGTTACTGGATGGGACAGGGGAACTATGGCTACACCTTC. Translation: CASSYWMGQGNYGYTF.

The rearrangement joins TRBV28 to TRBJ1-3, with a tentative D call TRBD1 (6 bases). The CDR3 runs to 14 residues. V lost 3 bases and J lost 4, with 10 bases in between. Germline V gene sequence: CDR1 MDHEN, CDR2 SYDVKM. The CDR3 DNA reads TGTGCCAGCAGTTTCGGGGGGCTGGGAAACACCATATATTTT. Amino acid sequence: CASSFGGLGNTIYF.

The chain uses TRBV6-2 or TRBV6-3 and TRBJ2-2; no firm D call. The CDR3 length is 11 residues. CDR1 and CDR2 (germline): MNHEY, SVGEGT. V was trimmed by 5 bases and J by 10 bases, leaving 8 bases between them. CDR3 bases: TGTGCCAGCAGTAGACCGACGGAGCTGTTTTTT. This gives the protein CASSRPTELFF.

This clonotype was counted at least ten times. CDR3 in amino acids: CASSYRLSYEQYF. The CDR3, as DNA: TGTGCCAGCAGTTACCGCCTTTCCTACGAGCAGTACTTC. The rearrangement links TRBV6-5 to TRBJ2-7, with D uncertain. V lost 2 bases and J 1 base, leaving 6 bases between the germline ends. Germline-derived CDR1 and CDR2 are MNHEY and SVGAGI. The CDR3 consists of 13 residues.

This sequence joins TRBV6-1 and TRBJ1-2; D is uncertain. The V end lost 4 bases, the J end lost 4 bases, and 16 bases lay between the germline ends. Germline assignment: CDR1 MNHNS and CDR2 SASEGT. There are 15 residues in the CDR3. In DNA, the CDR3 is TGTGCCAGCAGTGTGGGGATTGGCCAGAGCTATGGCTACACCTTC. Protein: CASSVGIGQSYGYTF.

V is TRBV10-3 and J is TRBJ2-5; D is unclear. CDR3 length: 15 amino acids. Trimming cost V 5 bases and J 0 bases, with 13 bases left between them. Germline V gene data show CDR1 as ENHRY and CDR2 as SYGVKD. The CDR3, as DNA: TGTGCCATCAGTTTGGCCGAAAGAGACCAAGAGACCCAGTACTTC. Translation gives CAISLAERDQETQYF.

A few counts support this clonotype. The V and J genes are TRBV12-3 or TRBV12-4 and TRBJ1-6, with D maybe TRBD1 (5 bases). CDR3 length: 14 residues. Trimming stripped 7 bases from V and 10 bases from J, with 17 bases between. The CDR3 protein is CASILEGTGSPLHF. The CDR3 DNA is TGTGCCAGCATTCTTGAGGGGACGGGATCACCCCTCCACTTT.

As for this clonotype: Possible read error: a much larger clone is one base away. The chain is built from TRBV4-2 and TRBJ1-1; 11 bases align to TRBD1. This CDR3 is built from 18 residues. Germline CDR1 reads LGHNA; CDR2 reads YNFKEQ. The CDR3 here is CVSRRDRGKGVLNTEAFF. The DNA for the CDR3 is TGTGTCAGCAGGCGGGACAGGGGGAAGGGAGTTTTGAACACTGAAGCTTTCTTT.

The genes are TRBV7-8 and TRBJ1-5, with 9 bases aligning to TRBD1. This CDR3 is built from 19 residues. Unmatched junction bases numbered 14, after V lost 3 bases and J lost 2 bases. Germline CDR1 reads SGHVS; CDR2 reads FQNEAQ. The CDR3 coding sequence is TGTGCCAGCAGCTTCCCGGGACAGGGCATAGTGAGCCGCAATCAGCCCCAGCATTTT. Translating gives CASSFPGQGIVSRNQPQHF.

This clonotype was picked up many times. V usage is TRBV6-2 or TRBV6-3 and J usage is TRBJ2-7, with 7 bases that match TRBD1. The J segment lost 6 bases and the V segment lost 0 bases, leaving 2 bases of the junction unmatched. CDR1 MNHEY and CDR2 SVGEGT come from the germline V gene. There are 13 residues in the CDR3. The CDR3: CASSYSGTAEQYF. The CDR3 DNA follows: TGTGCCAGCAGTTACTCCGGGACAGCCGAGCAGTACTTC.